This TCR beta chain was documented in a study of human T cells and chemical hapten exposure. Study results and limitations: DPC sensitization did not alter TCRs above 1 in 1000 frequency. The immune response of these alopecia patients might not match healthy individuals'.

Time point given: patch test 2, 6 weeks after DPC sensitization. Regarding treatment: therapeutic diphenylcyclopropenone sensitization with weekly scalp DPC. Via MiXCR, TCRdb re-called the RACE reads, giving one row per CDR3 protein. The sample yields approximately 100,000 distinct CDR3 sequences, roughly a tenth seen once. V dropped 7 bases and J dropped 3; count of bases not matched to a gene: 5. CDR1 is LGHDT and CDR2 is YNNKEL in the germline V gene (reference sequence). The CDR3 runs to 15 residues. Notes on this clonotype: Its cognate antigen is unknown.

The source is a woman in her thirties or forties with alopecia areata. Some clones in this sample may be carry-over from other donors' samples. The J gene is TRBJ2-4, the V gene TRBV3-1; the match to TRBD2 covers 11 bases. Source: whole blood, taken in connection with sensitization to the hapten diphenylcyclopropenone (DPC). This CDR3 reads CASTLAGGIKNIQYF. CDR3 nucleotide sequence: TGTGCCAGCACCCTAGCGGGGGGCATCAAAAACATTCAGTACTTC.